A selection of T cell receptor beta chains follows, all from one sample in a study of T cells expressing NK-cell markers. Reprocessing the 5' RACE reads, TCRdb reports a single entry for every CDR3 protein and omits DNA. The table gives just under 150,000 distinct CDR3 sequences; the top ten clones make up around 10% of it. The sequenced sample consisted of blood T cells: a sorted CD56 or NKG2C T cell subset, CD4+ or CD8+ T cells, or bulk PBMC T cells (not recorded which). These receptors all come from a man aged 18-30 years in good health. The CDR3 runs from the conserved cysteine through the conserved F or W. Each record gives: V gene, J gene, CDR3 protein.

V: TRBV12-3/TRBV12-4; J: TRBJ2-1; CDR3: CASSWTGGIDNEQFF
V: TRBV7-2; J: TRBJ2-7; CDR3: CASSLANGYYEQYF
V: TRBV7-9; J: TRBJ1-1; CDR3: CASSPITEAFF
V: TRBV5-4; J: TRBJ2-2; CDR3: CASRVDAGELFF
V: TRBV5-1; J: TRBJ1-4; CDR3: CACRDSINEKLFF
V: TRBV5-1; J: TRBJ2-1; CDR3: CASSLEQGAGNEQFF
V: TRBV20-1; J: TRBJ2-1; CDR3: CSALKAEGLAIYNEQFF
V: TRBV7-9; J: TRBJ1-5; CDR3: CASSHAGDQPQHF
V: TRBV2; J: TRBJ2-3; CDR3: CARGGTDTQYF
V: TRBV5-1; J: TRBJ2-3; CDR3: CASTPRRGHPNTDTQYF
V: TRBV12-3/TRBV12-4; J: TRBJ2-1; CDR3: CASRSGGQGDEQFF
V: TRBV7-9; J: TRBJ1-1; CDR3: CASSSRQGAYSNTEAFF
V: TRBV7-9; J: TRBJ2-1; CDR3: CASKGTSGRSSYNEQFF
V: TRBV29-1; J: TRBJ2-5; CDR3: CSVAAPRAGWLPMAETQYF
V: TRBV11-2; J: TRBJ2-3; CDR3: CASTKGLAGGLLGTDTQYF
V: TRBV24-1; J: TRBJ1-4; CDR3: CATSDPGQGPNEKLFF
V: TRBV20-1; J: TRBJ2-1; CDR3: CSARDVGTVESASEQFF
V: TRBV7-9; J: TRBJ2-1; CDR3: CASRPASVEQFF
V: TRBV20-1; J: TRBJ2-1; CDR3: CSARPSEIRNEQFF
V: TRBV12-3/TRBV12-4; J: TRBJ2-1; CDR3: CASSLGDSYNEQFF
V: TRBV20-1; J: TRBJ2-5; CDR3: CSADDSDGSGAQYF
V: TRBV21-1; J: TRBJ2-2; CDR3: CASSKVAPRDGELFF
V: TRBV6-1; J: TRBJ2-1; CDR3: CASSPGQGRHEQFF
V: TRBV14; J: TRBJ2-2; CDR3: CASSQDPGLGELFF
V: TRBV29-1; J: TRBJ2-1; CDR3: CSVDSGDGDEQFF
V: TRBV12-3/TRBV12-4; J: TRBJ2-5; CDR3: CASSFRLVETQYF
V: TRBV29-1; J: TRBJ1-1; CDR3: CSVRQSLNTEAFF
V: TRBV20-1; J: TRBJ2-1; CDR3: CSARAFLYNEQFF
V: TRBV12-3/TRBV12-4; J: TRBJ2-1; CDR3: CASSLNRENEQFF
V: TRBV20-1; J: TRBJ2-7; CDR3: CSASLGQVTYEQYF
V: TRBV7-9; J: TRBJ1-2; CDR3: CASSPSRGGEDYGYTF
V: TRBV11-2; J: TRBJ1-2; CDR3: CASSLLDRAIYGYTF
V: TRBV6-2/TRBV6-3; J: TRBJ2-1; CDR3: CASTRAGNEQFF
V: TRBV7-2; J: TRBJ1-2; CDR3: CASSLDGTAINYGYTF
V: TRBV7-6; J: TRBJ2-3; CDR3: CASSLDISDTQYF
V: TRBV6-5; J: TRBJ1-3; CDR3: CASSYGNTIYF
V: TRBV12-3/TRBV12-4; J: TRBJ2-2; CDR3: CASSLRDLDTGELFF
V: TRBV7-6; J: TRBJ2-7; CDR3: CASSLRRSTYEQYF
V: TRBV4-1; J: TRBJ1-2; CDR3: CASRGVEAPLYGYTF
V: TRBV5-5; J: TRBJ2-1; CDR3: CASSLGTEEQFF
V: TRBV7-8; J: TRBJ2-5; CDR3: CASSFGASGSETQYF
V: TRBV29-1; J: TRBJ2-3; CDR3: CSVEDPQTWDTQYF
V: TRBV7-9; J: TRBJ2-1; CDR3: CASSFAGGQNEQFF
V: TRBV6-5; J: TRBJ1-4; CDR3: CASSYGGKEKLFF
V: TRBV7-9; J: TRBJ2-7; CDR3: CASSPTGALDEQYF
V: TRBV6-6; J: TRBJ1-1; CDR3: CASSFPTDEAFF
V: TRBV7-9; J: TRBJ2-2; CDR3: CASSYPLAGPGELFF
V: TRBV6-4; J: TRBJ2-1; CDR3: CASSSHAGTVDNEQFF
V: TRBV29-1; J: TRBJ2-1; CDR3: CSVEDPPSGNEQFF